These 30 T cell receptor beta chains originate from one sample sequenced in a study of T-cell memory formation after mild COVID-19. Each CDR3 protein gets one entry after TCRdb re-called the 5' RACE reads with MiXCR. The table has around 100,000 distinct CDR3 sequences, over 8.5% seen once. Sequencing was performed on PBMCs or a T cell subset sorted from them (not recorded which). These receptors were obtained from a man younger than 35 who had mild COVID-19 (a few samples of this study predate the infection). Cell type and time point are not known.

This clonotype occurred a few times. The genes are TRBV7-9 and TRBJ2-3; a possible D gene is TRBD2 (7 bases). Trimming left V 5 bases short and J 5 bases short, with 20 bases between. From germline, CDR1 is SEHNR and CDR2 FQNEAQ (reference sequence). This CDR3 is built from 16 residues. The CDR3 nucleotides read TGTGCCAGCAGCCCCCTGGGGGGGGCCAGTGGAGATACGCAGTATTTT. Protein product: CASSPLGGASGDTQYF.

The V and J genes are TRBV14 and TRBJ2-3, with unresolved D. The length of the CDR3 is 13 residues. V was shortened by 4 bases and J by 4 bases, with 9 bases between the two germline ends. Germline V gene lookup returns CDR1 SGHDN and CDR2 FVKESK. CDR3 region: CASSLGRADTQYF. As DNA, the CDR3 is TGTGCCAGCAGCCTAGGAAGAGCAGATACGCAGTATTTT.

This clonotype was picked up many times. V usage is TRBV4-1 and J usage is TRBJ1-5; TRBD1 is a possible D gene (5 bases). V was pared by 3 bases and J by 9 bases, with 15 bases between. The length of the CDR3 is 14 residues. Germline V gene sequence: CDR1 MGHRA, CDR2 YSYEKL. The CDR3 DNA is TGCGCCAGCAGCCATCTGGGCGGGGCTCGGCCCCAGCATTTT. This sequence encodes CASSHLGGARPQHF.

The chain joins TRBV12-3 or TRBV12-4 to TRBJ1-2; D not resolved. Trimming left V 6 bases short and J 2 bases short, with 10 bases between. The CDR3 covers 13 residues. CDR3 region: CASSLGLNYGYTF. CDR3 in DNA: TGTGCCAGCAGCCTCGGCTTGAACTATGGCTACACCTTC.

This clonotype was observed a few times. CDR3 bases: TGTGCCAGCAGCTTGGTATTCCGGGGGGACACCGGGGAGCTGTTTTTT. Translating gives CASSLVFRGDTGELFF. J is TRBJ2-2 and V is TRBV7-9; 7 nucleotides line up with TRBD2. The CDR3 contains 16 residues. Per the germline V gene, CDR1 is SEHNR and CDR2 is FQNEAQ (reference sequence). The V segment lost 3 bases and the J segment 3 bases; nucleotides outside the gene matches: 7. The entire variable domain, with the rest obtained from reference TRBV7-9 and TRBJ2-2, is as follows: DTGVSQNPRHKITKRGQNVTFRCDPISEHNRLYWYRQTLGQGPEFLTYFQNEAQLEKSRLLSDRFSAERPKGSFSTLEIQRTEQGDSAMYLCASSLVFRGDTGELFFGEGSRLTVL.

This clonotype was seen a few times. This sequence joins TRBV6-5 and TRBJ1-4, with D uncertain. Trimming shortened V by 3 bases and J by 5 bases, and 13 bases separated the two germline ends. The CDR3 is 15 amino acids. The germline CDR1 and CDR2 sequences are MNHEY and SVGAGI. The CDR3 DNA sequence: TGTGCCAGCAGTTATAGTGAGCTAATAAATGAAAAACTGTTTTTT. Translation gives CASSYSELINEKLFF.

This clonotype was counted ten times or more. V and J are TRBV5-8 and TRBJ2-7; TRBD1 might be the D (5 bases). CDR3 size: 14 residues. V dropped 2 bases and J dropped 7 bases, with 16 bases sitting between them. The germline CDR1 and CDR2 sequences are SGHTS and YDEGEE. The CDR3 protein is CASSLRGPPREQYF. The CDR3 nucleotides are TGTGCCAGCAGCTTAAGGGGCCCCCCTCGAGAGCAGTACTTC.

This clonotype was observed a handful of times. The rearrangement links TRBV11-2 to TRBJ1-4, with D possibly matching TRBD1 (6 bases). CDR1 SGHAT and CDR2 FQNNGV come from the germline V gene. The CDR3 spans 16 residues. V dropped 1 base and J dropped 8 bases, with 17 bases sitting between them. For the CDR3, the DNA is TGTGCCAGCAGCTTAGGGGCAGGGGCCCCGGGGGAAAAACTGTTTTTT. Translated: CASSLGAGAPGEKLFF.

The chain couples TRBV7-6 to TRBJ2-2; tentative D call: TRBD2 (5 bases). The length of the CDR3 is 14 residues. Deletions cut 5 bases from V and 6 bases from J, with 13 bases between. CDR1 and CDR2 (germline): SGHVS, FNYEAQ. The CDR3 DNA follows: TGTGCCAGCAGCCTGGACGGGGATTCCGGGGAGCTGTTTTTT. Protein sequence: CASSLDGDSGELFF.

The chain has TRBV7-2 and TRBJ2-3; 9 bases align to TRBD1. V was clipped by 8 bases and J by 5 bases; unmatched bases: 8. Germline V gene sequence: CDR1 SGHTA, CDR2 FQGNSA. CDR3 length: 14 residues. The CDR3 DNA reads TGTGCCAGCGGCTACAGGGGGCGTATAGATACGCAGTATTTT. It encodes CASGYRGRIDTQYF. Full variable domain (outside the CDR3, taken from reference TRBV7-2 and TRBJ2-3): GAGVSQSPSNKVTEKGKDVELRCDPISGHTALYWYRQSLGQGLEFLIYFQGNSAPDKSGLPSDRFSAERTGGSVSTLTIQRTQQEDSAVYLCASGYRGRIDTQYFGPGTRLTVL.

The genes are TRBV27 and TRBJ1-1; D possibly corresponds to TRBD1 (6 bases). The CDR3 is made up of 14 amino acids. In germline, CDR1 is MNHEY, CDR2 SMNVEV (reference sequence). Trimming left V 6 bases short and J 2 bases short, with 13 bases between. The CDR3 DNA sequence: TGTGCCAGCAGGGCGAGGGGGGCCAACACTGAAGCTTTCTTT. It codes for CASRARGANTEAFF.

V is TRBV3-1 and J is TRBJ1-1; TRBD1 might be the D (5 bases). Between the trimmed V and J ends, which lost 11 bases and 1 base, there was a span of 8 bases. The CDR3 spans 11 residues. Germline V CDR1 and CDR2: LGHDT, YNNKEL (reference sequence). CDR3 in DNA: TGTGCCGTCGGACAGAACACTGAAGCTTTCTTT. Translating it yields CAVGQNTEAFF.

J is TRBJ1-1 and V is TRBV12-3 or TRBV12-4, with a possible D match to TRBD1 (5 bases). This CDR3 comprises 12 residues. The V gene lost 9 bases and the J gene lost 5 bases, with 13 bases spanning the gap. The chain's CDR3 is CASRRGGTEAFF. DNA for the CDR3: TGTGCCAGTCGACGGGGGGGGACTGAAGCTTTCTTT.

This clonotype was found a few times. V usage is TRBV7-6 and J usage is TRBJ2-1, with D unclear. Per germline, CDR1 SGHVS and CDR2 FNYEAQ. V lost 1 base and J 10 bases, leaving 17 bases between the germline ends. The CDR3 runs to 15 residues. CDR3 in DNA: TGTGCCAGCAGCTTAGTGGGCCTCCAAAATTCGGAGCAGTTCTTC. Protein product: CASSLVGLQNSEQFF.

This clonotype was detected only a few times. The V and J genes are TRBV5-1 and TRBJ2-3; D gene ambiguous. The CDR3 is made up of 12 amino acids. From germline, CDR1 is SGHRS and CDR2 YFSETQ. Trimming removed 4 bases at V and 2 bases at J, with 5 bases between. The DNA for the CDR3 is TGCGCCAGCAGCCTACACACAGATACGCAGTATTTT. Translated: CASSLHTDTQYF.

This clonotype has only a few counts. This chain uses TRBV25-1 with TRBJ1-2, with no clear D. Germline V gene sequence: CDR1 MGHDK, CDR2 SYGVNS. Trimming pared 5 bases from V and 4 bases from J, leaving 5 bases between. This CDR3 comprises 11 residues. DNA for the CDR3: TGTGCCAGCAGTTGGGTCTATGGCTACACCTTC. Its protein product is CASSWVYGYTF.

This clonotype was seen a few times. The rearrangement joins TRBV5-1 to TRBJ2-5; a weak D match, TRBD2 (6 bases). CDR3 length: 14 residues. Germline CDR1 and CDR2: SGHRS and YFSETQ. V lost 3 bases, J lost 4 bases, and 13 bases lay in between. CDR3 DNA: TGCGCCAGCAGCTCTAATGGCGGGGCAGAGACCCAGTACTTC. Translation: CASSSNGGAETQYF.

The V gene is TRBV5-1, the J gene TRBJ1-6; TRBD1 might be the D (6 bases). This CDR3 is built from 13 residues. With 3 bases removed from V and 10 bases from J, the gap between germline ends came to 11 bases. Looked up from germline, CDR1 is SGHRS and CDR2 is YFSETQ. Here the CDR3 DNA reads TGCGCCAGCAGCTCTTTACAGGGATCACCCCTCCACTTT. Protein sequence: CASSSLQGSPLHF. The full variable domain, completed using reference TRBV5-1 and TRBJ1-6, is KAGVTQTPRYLIKTRGQQVTLSCSPISGHRSVSWYQQTPGQGLQFLFEYFSETQRNKGNFPGRFSGRQFSNSRSEMNVSTLELGDSALYLCASSSLQGSPLHFGNGTRLTVT.

This rearrangement joins TRBV4-1 to TRBJ2-7; D is uncertain. The CDR3 runs 15 residues. Per germline, CDR1 MGHRA and CDR2 YSYEKL. V was pared by 0 bases and J by 4 bases, with 13 bases between. The CDR3 DNA reads as TGCGCCAGCAGCCAAGAAGCTGCCAGAATTTACGAGCAGTACTTC. Protein sequence: CASSQEAARIYEQYF.

The V gene is TRBV6-1, the J gene TRBJ2-7, with TRBD2 matching 8 bases. Germline loops: CDR1 MNHNS, CDR2 SASEGT. The J segment lost 5 bases and the V segment lost 3 bases, leaving 9 bases of the junction unmatched. This CDR3 contains 15 residues. The CDR3 DNA follows: TGTGCCAGCAGTGAGCTTAGCGGGACTTTCCACGAGCAGTACTTC. Residues: CASSELSGTFHEQYF.

The chain is built from TRBV11-2 and TRBJ1-5; TRBD1 matches 7 bases. This CDR3 comprises 14 residues. Germline assignment: CDR1 SGHAT and CDR2 FQNNGV. V shed 5 bases, J shed 7 bases, and the junction held 8 bases outside the gene matches. Written as DNA, the CDR3 is TGTGCCAGCAGCCCGACAGGGCTTGGGCAGCCCCAGCATTTT. This encodes CASSPTGLGQPQHF.

This clonotype was observed many times. This chain connects TRBV6-5 to TRBJ2-1; either TRBD1 or TRBD2 may supply D (6 bases each). Germline-derived CDR1 and CDR2 are MNHEY and SVGAGI. V lost 10 bases, J lost 1 base, and 17 bases lay in between. There are 15 residues in the CDR3. CDR3 coding DNA: TGTGCCATCGCGGTAGGGGGGTCATCCTACAATGAGCAGTTCTTC. Its translation is CAIAVGGSSYNEQFF.

In its sample, this clonotype was seen a few times. CDR3 region: CASSFLRRFGDSGANVLTF. The CDR3 region has the DNA TGTGCCAGCAGCTTTCTCCGACGATTTGGGGACTCTGGGGCCAACGTCCTGACTTTC. The rearrangement links TRBV7-2 to TRBJ2-6, with no clear D. Germline V CDR1 and CDR2: SGHTA, FQGNSA. This CDR3 is built from 19 residues. V lost 3 bases, J lost 0 bases, and 18 bases lay in between.

V and J are TRBV5-1 and TRBJ2-7; TRBD1 matches 11 bases. With 5 bases clipped from V and 7 bases from J, the junction kept 5 bases outside the gene matches. Germline CDR1 is SGHRS and CDR2 is YFSETQ. This CDR3 contains 13 residues. As DNA, the CDR3 is TGCGCCAGCAGGTGGACAGGGGGCAGGGAGCAGTACTTC. Protein product: CASRWTGGREQYF.

This clonotype was recorded a few times. This chain joins TRBV9 and TRBJ2-3; perhaps TRBD2 as D (6 bases). The CDR3 is 14 residues long. The V end lost 5 bases, the J end lost 3 bases, and 13 bases lay between the germline ends. CDR1 and CDR2 (germline): SGDLS, YYNGEE. The CDR3 DNA reads TGTGCCAGCAGTGGACTACCGCTGACAGATACGCAGTATTTT. Amino acid sequence: CASSGLPLTDTQYF.

The table lists this clonotype with a few counts. This chain uses TRBV9 with TRBJ2-5, with TRBD2 as a possible D gene (5 bases). Between the trimmed V and J ends, which lost 0 bases and 5 bases, there was a span of 11 bases. This CDR3 comprises 14 residues. Germline V gene lookup returns CDR1 SGDLS and CDR2 YYNGEE. CDR3 DNA: TGTGCCAGCAGCGTAGACGGGGATGGGGAGACCCAGTACTTC. It codes for CASSVDGDGETQYF. Using reference TRBV9 and TRBJ2-5 for the parts outside the CDR3, the full variable domain is DSGVTQTPKHLITATGQRVTLRCSPRSGDLSVYWYQQSLDQGLQFLIQYYNGEERAKGNILERFSAQQFPDLHSELNLSSLELGDSALYFCASSVDGDGETQYFGPGTRLLVL.

The chain employs TRBV20-1 and TRBJ1-5, with D tentatively TRBD1 (5 bases). CDR1 DFQATT and CDR2 SNEGSKA come from the germline V gene (reference sequence). Trimming took off 6 bases at V and 4 bases at J, with 16 bases between the two ends. The CDR3 runs 14 residues. CDR3 bases: TGCAGTGCCCTCCGGGACGGAGCTAATCAGCCCCAGCATTTT. Protein product: CSALRDGANQPQHF.

This clonotype was seen only a few times. The J gene is TRBJ2-2, the V gene TRBV7-9; D could derive from TRBD1 or TRBD2 (6 bases each). Trimming shortened V by 4 bases and J by 7 bases, and 13 bases separated the two germline ends. Germline V gene lookup returns CDR1 SEHNR and CDR2 FQNEAQ (reference sequence). The CDR3 has 14 residues. The CDR3 bases are TGTGCCAGCAGCTCTCCGGGGGCTGTCGGGGAGCTGTTTTTT. Translation: CASSSPGAVGELFF. Full variable domain (outside the CDR3, taken from reference TRBV7-9 and TRBJ2-2): DTGVSQNPRHKITKRGQNVTFRCDPISEHNRLYWYRQTLGQGPEFLTYFQNEAQLEKSRLLSDRFSAERPKGSFSTLEIQRTEQGDSAMYLCASSSPGAVGELFFGEGSRLTVL.

The CDR3 sequence is CASSPRQRADNEQFF. In nucleotides, the CDR3 is TGTGCCAGCAGCCCCAGACAGAGAGCTGACAATGAGCAGTTCTTC. V usage is TRBV7-9 and J usage is TRBJ2-1; TRBD1 is a possible D gene (5 bases). The germline V gene encodes CDR1 SEHNR and CDR2 FQNEAQ (reference sequence). Trimming took off 5 bases at V and 5 bases at J, with 16 bases between the two ends. There are 15 residues in the CDR3.

This clonotype was seen more than once but under ten times. The chain couples TRBV11-2 to TRBJ2-4, with D uncertain. Germline-derived CDR1 and CDR2 are SGHAT and FQNNGV. The CDR3 length is 14 residues. V lost 0 bases to trimming and J lost 9 bases, with 12 bases between them. The CDR3 bases are TGTGCCAGCAGCTTAGAGAGTGGGTCAGGCATTCAGTACTTC. The encoded protein is CASSLESGSGIQYF.